The 17 T cell receptor beta chains listed next were all sequenced from one sample in a study of T cells expressing NK-cell markers. With the 5' RACE reads reprocessed, TCRdb shows one record per CDR3 protein and no DNA. Seen in this sample are roughly 380,000 distinct CDR3 sequences; the ten most common clones hold 5.2%. Sequencing was done on a sample of blood T cells: a sorted CD56 or NKG2C T cell subset, CD4+ or CD8+ T cells, or bulk PBMC T cells (not recorded which). Receptors originate from a man aged 18 to 69 in good health.

V usage is TRBV7-6 and J usage is TRBJ2-1; checking the TCRdb D call of TRBD1 is not possible without DNA. This CDR3 contains 14 residues. Per the germline V gene, CDR1 is SGHVS and CDR2 is FNYEAQ. The CDR3 sequence: CASSDSPQGVEQFF.

J is TRBJ2-7 and V is TRBV2; TCRdb proposes TRBD1, but this gene call is untestable without DNA. Germline values: CDR1 SNHLY, CDR2 FYNNEI. The CDR3 runs 13 residues. CDR3 sequence reads: CASSEALRGEQYF.

V gene TRBV7-2 combines with J gene TRBJ1-4. Germline values: CDR1 SGHTA, CDR2 FQGNSA. This CDR3 is 13 amino acids long. The CDR3 reads CASSPLHGEKLFF.

The chain links TRBV5-8 to TRBJ1-1; TCRdb's D gene call, TRBD1, goes unchecked for lack of DNA. CDR3 length: 15 residues. Germline values: CDR1 SGHTS, CDR2 YDEGEE. This chain's CDR3 is CASSLGWTGGPEAFF.

The CDR3 spells CSAPKTVLNEQFF. J is TRBJ2-1 and V is TRBV20-1; the TCRdb D gene call, TRBD1, has no DNA to confirm it. This CDR3 region has 13 residues. The germline V gene has CDR1 DFQATT and CDR2 SNEGSKA (reference sequence).

The V call is TRBV24-1, the J call TRBJ2-2; TCRdb calls TRBD1, which cannot be checked without DNA. Looked up from germline, CDR1 is KGHDR and CDR2 is SFDVKD. CDR3 length equals 16 residues. The chain's CDR3 is CATSPGHQRVTGELFF.

The chain carries TRBV5-1 and TRBJ2-5; absent DNA, TCRdb's TRBD2 call cannot be checked. The germline CDR1 and CDR2 sequences are SGHRS and YFSETQ. This CDR3 has 13 amino acids. The CDR3 sequence: CASSIAGKETQYF.

V usage is TRBV13 and J usage is TRBJ2-4; TCRdb calls TRBD1, which cannot be checked without DNA. Germline lookup yields CDR1 PRHDT and CDR2 FYEKMQ (reference sequence). The CDR3 is 16 residues long. CDR3 in amino acids: CASSLQGTGAKNIQYF.

The rearrangement joins TRBV15 to TRBJ2-1; TCRdb's D gene call, TRBD2, goes unchecked for lack of DNA. Germline CDR1 is LNHNV and CDR2 is YYDKDF (reference sequence). The CDR3 loop spans 18 amino acids. Here the CDR3 reads CATSRDGNGGPTYNEQFF. Full variable domain (outside the CDR3, taken from reference TRBV15 and TRBJ2-1): DAMVIQNPRYQVTQFGKPVTLSCSQTLNHNVMYWYQQKSSQAPKLLFHYYDKDFNNEADTPDNFQSRRPNTSFCFLDIRSPGLGDTAMYLCATSRDGNGGPTYNEQFFGPGTRLTVL.

Here the CDR3 reads CASSLEQNTGELFF. This chain links TRBV5-1 with TRBJ2-2. Per germline, CDR1 SGHRS and CDR2 YFSETQ. CDR3 length: 14 amino acids.

The J gene is TRBJ2-7, the V gene TRBV6-1; the D call from TCRdb, TRBD1, cannot be confirmed without DNA. CDR3 length: 15 residues. Germline loops: CDR1 MNHNS, CDR2 SASEGT. CDR3 amino acids: CASSPPGKGIHEQYF.

The CDR3 region is CASSKVEVKGSSNYGYTF. The J gene is TRBJ1-2, the V gene TRBV21-1. TRBV21-1 is a listed pseudogene. The CDR3 consists of 18 residues.

The chain joins TRBV29-1 to TRBJ1-2. Germline-derived CDR1 and CDR2 are SQVTM and ANQGSEA. The CDR3 runs to 11 residues. The CDR3: CSVTSNYGYTF.

The J gene is TRBJ1-4, the V gene TRBV27. The CDR3 extends over 14 amino acids. Germline loops: CDR1 MNHEY, CDR2 SMNVEV (reference sequence). CDR3: CASSRGLSAEKLFF. Full variable domain (rest looked up from reference TRBV27 and TRBJ1-4): EAQVTQNPRYLITVTGKKLTVTCSQNMNHEYMSWYRQDPGLGLRQIYYSMNVEVTDKGDVPEGYKVSRKEKRNFPLILESPSPNQTSLYFCASSRGLSAEKLFFGSGTQLSVL.

V gene TRBV12-3 or TRBV12-4 combines with J gene TRBJ1-4; TCRdb calls TRBD1, which cannot be checked without DNA. This CDR3 region has 15 residues. CDR3 sequence reads: CASSLVGGPNEKLFF.

This rearrangement joins TRBV2 to TRBJ1-2. The CDR3 runs to 14 residues. Germline V gene sequence: CDR1 SNHLY, CDR2 FYNNEI. The CDR3 is CASGWDGRLGGYTF.

The rearrangement joins TRBV28 to TRBJ1-5. The CDR3 spans 14 residues. The germline V gene has CDR1 MDHEN and CDR2 SYDVKM. The chain's CDR3 is CASSLGRDPQPQHF.